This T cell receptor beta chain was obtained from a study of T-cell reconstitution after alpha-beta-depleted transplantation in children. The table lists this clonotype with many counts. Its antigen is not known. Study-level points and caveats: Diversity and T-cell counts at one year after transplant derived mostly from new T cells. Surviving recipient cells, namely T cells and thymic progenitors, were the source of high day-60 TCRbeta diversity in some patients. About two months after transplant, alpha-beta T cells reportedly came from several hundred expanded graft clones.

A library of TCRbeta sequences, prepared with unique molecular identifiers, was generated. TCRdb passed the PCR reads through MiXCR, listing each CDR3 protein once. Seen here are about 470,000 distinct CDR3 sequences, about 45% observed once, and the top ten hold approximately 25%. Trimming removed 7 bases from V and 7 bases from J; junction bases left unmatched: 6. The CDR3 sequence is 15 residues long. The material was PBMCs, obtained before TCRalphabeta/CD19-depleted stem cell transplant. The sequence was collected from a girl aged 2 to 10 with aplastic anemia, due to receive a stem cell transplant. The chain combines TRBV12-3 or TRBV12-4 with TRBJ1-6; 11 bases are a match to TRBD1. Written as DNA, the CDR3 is TGTGCCAGCATCCGGGACAGGGGGATAAATTCACCCCTCCACTTT. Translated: CASIRDRGINSPLHF.